This T cell receptor beta chain was identified during a study of low-dose radiotherapy and immunotherapy resistance in tumors. Regarding time point: before trial treatment. First-strand cDNA relied on TRAV- and TRBV-specific primers spanning alpha and beta chains. The authors amplified TCRs for about 20 PCR cycles with a constant-region primer and a V-primer adapter. TCRdb recomputed calls from the reads with MiXCR, one row per CDR3 protein. The sample lists under 90,000 distinct CDR3 sequences, 30% to 40% occurring once. CDR3 length equals 14 residues. The germline V gene has CDR1 GTSNPN and CDR2 SVGIG (reference sequence). Of note for this clonotype: One junction end disagrees with the germline gene, perhaps due to a read error.

The receptor was isolated from a female donor with ovarian cancer. The sequencing here drew on PBMCs, taken before treatment. The V call is TRBV30, the J call TRBJ2-6; 8 bases are shared with TRBD1. The CDR3, as DNA: TGTGCCTCCCAGGGGGCGGCTGGGGCCAACGTCCTGGCTTTC. Protein: CASQGAAGANVLAF.